This T cell receptor beta chain was obtained from a study of cytomegalovirus exposure and HLA in healthy donors. Looking at the study overall: A preliminary data release comprised tens of millions of unique TCRs obtained from HLA-typed donors.

PCR amplification relied on 60 Vbeta primers (plus 13 Jbeta primers). Only in-frame clones appear in the TCRdb table, and some are missing; sequencing was by immunoSEQ multiplex PCR. The sample lists roughly 180,000 clones; just under 80% were seen once. V was clipped by 0 bases and J by 5 bases, with 4 bases between them. The CDR3 consists of 12 residues. In germline, CDR1 is SGDLS, CDR2 YYNGEE. Findings of the study overall: Over 15,000 TCR beta sequences were associated with HLA alleles at 0.05 false discovery rate in a later analysis. Confirmation was obtained in vitro that a few CMV-associated chains are specific for CMV antigens.

In this sample, this clone turned up a few times. Its antigen is unidentified. The clonotype was recovered from a woman aged 45-60 years in good health and CMV-seropositive. The chain uses TRBV9 and TRBJ2-3; no clear D. The sequenced sample was PBMCs. CDR3 nucleotides: TGTGCCAGCAGCGTAGTCGGAGATACGCAGTATTTT. It specifies CASSVVGDTQYF.